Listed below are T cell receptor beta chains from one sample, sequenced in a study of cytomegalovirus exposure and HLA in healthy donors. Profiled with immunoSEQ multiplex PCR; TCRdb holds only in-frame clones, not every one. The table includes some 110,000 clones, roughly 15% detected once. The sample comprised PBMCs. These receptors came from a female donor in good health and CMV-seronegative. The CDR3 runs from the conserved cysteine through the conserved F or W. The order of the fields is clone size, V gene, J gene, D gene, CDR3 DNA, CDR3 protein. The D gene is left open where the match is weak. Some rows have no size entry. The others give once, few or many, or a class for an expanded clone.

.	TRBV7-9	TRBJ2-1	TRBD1	TGTGCCAGCAGCTTCCTCCAGGGGGCGACGACCTACAATGAGCAGTTCTTC	CASSFLQGATTYNEQFF
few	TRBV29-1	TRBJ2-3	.	TGCAGCTCCTCCCGTCCGGGTACAGATACGCAGTATTTT	CSSSRPGTDTQYF
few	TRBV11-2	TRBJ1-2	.	TGTGCCAGCAGCTCCGACAGATCCTATGGCTACACCTTC	CASSSDRSYGYTF
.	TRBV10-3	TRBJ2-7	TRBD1	TGTGCCATCAAACCGGGACAGGGCTCCCCCGACGAGCAGTACTTC	CAIKPGQGSPDEQYF
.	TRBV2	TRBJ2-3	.	TGTGCCAGCAGTGAACGCAGGGGACGCACAGATACGCAGTATTTT	CASSERRGRTDTQYF
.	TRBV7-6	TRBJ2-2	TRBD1	TGTGCCAGCAGCTTCGTGACAGGGGTGGACACCGGGGAGCTGTTTTTT	CASSFVTGVDTGELFF
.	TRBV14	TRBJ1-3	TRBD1	TGTGCCAGCAGCCTGTCGTACAGGGGATTTGGAAACACCATATATTTT	CASSLSYRGFGNTIYF
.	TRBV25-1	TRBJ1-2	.	TGTGCCAGCAGTGAGTCAGGGTTAGGCTACACCTTC	CASSESGLGYTF
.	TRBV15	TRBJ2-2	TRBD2	TGTGCCACCAGCAGAGATCGCGGGGGTACCGGGGAGCTGTTTTTT	CATSRDRGGTGELFF
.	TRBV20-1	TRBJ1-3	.	TGCAGTGCTCCTTCTGGAAACACCATATATTTT	CSAPSGNTIYF
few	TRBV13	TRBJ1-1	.	TGTGCCAGCAGCTCTCCCAGGGCTTCGAACACTGAAGCTTTCTTT	CASSSPRASNTEAFF
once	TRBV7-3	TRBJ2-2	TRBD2	TGTGCCAGCAGCCCGGGACTAGCGAACACCGGGGAGCTGTTTTTT	CASSPGLANTGELFF
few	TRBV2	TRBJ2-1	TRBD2	TGTGCCAGCAGTGGTCGACTAGCCAAAAACAATGAGCAGTTCTTC	CASSGRLAKNNEQFF
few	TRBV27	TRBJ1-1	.	TGTGCCAGCAGTTTAAGCGGTGTGGCAGGCACTGAAGCTTTCTTT	CASSLSGVAGTEAFF
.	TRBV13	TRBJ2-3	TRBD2	TGTGCCAGCAGCTCGGGACTAGCGGGAGGGGAGTACACAGATACGCAGTATTTT	CASSSGLAGGEYTDTQYF
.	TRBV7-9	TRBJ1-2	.	TGTGCCAGCAGCGGGACTTCCGGCTACACCTTC	CASSGTSGYTF
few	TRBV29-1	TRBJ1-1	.	TGCAGCGTTCAGATGAACACTGAAGCTTTCTTT	CSVQMNTEAFF
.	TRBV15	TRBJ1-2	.	TGTGCCACCAGCAGAGATCTGGCCGAGGGTGGCTATGGCTACACCTTC	CATSRDLAEGGYGYTF
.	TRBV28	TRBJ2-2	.	TGTGCCAGCAGTAGCCGGGACACCGGGGAGCTGTTTTTT	CASSSRDTGELFF
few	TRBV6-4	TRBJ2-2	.	TGTGCCAGCAGCGGACACCTGAACACCGGGGAGCTGTTTTTT	CASSGHLNTGELFF
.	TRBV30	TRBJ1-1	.	TGTGCCTGGAGTGCGGGTGAAGCTTTCTTT	CAWSAGEAFF
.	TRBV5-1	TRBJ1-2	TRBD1	TGCGCCAGCAGCCTCAGGACAGGGGGCGACTATGGCTACACCTTC	CASSLRTGGDYGYTF
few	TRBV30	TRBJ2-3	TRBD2	TGTGCCTGGAGTGTACTAGCGGGGGGGATGCAGTATTTT	CAWSVLAGGMQYF
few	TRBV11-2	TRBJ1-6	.	TGTGCCAGCAGGTTCCAGGGAAATTCACCCCTCCACTTT	CASRFQGNSPLHF
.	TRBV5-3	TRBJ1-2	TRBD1	TGTGCCAGAAGCTTGGTCGGGACAGGGAGGGGCGGCTACACCTTC	CARSLVGTGRGGYTF
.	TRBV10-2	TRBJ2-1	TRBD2	TGCGCCGCAACAGGACTAGCGCGTGACGATGAGCAGTTCTTC	CAATGLARDDEQFF
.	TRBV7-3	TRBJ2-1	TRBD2	TGTGCCAGCAGCTTAGGATCGGGAGGGGCCGATGAGCAGTTCTTC	CASSLGSGGADEQFF
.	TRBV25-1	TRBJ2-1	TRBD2	TGTGCCAGCAGTGAAGAGACTAGCGGTCTTCGGCAGTTCTTC	CASSEETSGLRQFF
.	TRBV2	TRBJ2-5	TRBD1	TGTGCCAGCAGTCACAGGGGTGGAGAGACCCAGTACTTC	CASSHRGGETQYF
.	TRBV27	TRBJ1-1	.	TGTGCCAGCAGTTTATCGTGGCAGACCCGGGTAGCTTTCTTT	CASSLSWQTRVAFF
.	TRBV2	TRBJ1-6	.	TGTGCCAGCAGTAACATGGGGACTACCGGCTCACCCCTCCACTTT	CASSNMGTTGSPLHF
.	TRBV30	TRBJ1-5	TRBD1	TGTGCCTGGAGCGGTCCCGGGACAGGCAATCAGCCCCAGCATTTT	CAWSGPGTGNQPQHF
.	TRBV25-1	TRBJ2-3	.	TGTGCCAGCAGTGCTTCGCGCGGCACAGATACGCAGTATTTT	CASSASRGTDTQYF
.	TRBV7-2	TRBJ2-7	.	TGTGCCAGCAGCTTAGCGGGGGGGCGGTTCGAGCAGTACTTC	CASSLAGGRFEQYF
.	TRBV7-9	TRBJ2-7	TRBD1	TGTGCCAGCAGTTCGGCTGTGGGACAGCTCTACGAGCAGTACTTC	CASSSAVGQLYEQYF
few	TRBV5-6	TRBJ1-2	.	TGTGCCAGCAGCTTCCCCCGGGGATTCTATGGCTACACCTTC	CASSFPRGFYGYTF
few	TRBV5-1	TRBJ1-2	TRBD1	TGCGCCAGCACTATCGGAGTCCCCGGACAGGGTGAAGGCTACACCTTC	CASTIGVPGQGEGYTF
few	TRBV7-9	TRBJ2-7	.	TGTGCCAGCAGCTTAGGACTTGGGTTCACGGACGAGCAGTACTTC	CASSLGLGFTDEQYF
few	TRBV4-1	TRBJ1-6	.	TGCGCCAGCAGCCAAGGTAGGCAGGGGTGGTCACCCCTCCACTTT	CASSQGRQGWSPLHF
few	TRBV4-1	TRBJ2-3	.	TGCGCCAGCAGCCAAGGGCTCGTGGATACGCAGTATTTT	CASSQGLVDTQYF
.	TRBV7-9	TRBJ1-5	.	TGTGCCAGCAGCTTAGCGCGGGGTGGGGATAGCAATCAGCCCCAGCATTTT	CASSLARGGDSNQPQHF